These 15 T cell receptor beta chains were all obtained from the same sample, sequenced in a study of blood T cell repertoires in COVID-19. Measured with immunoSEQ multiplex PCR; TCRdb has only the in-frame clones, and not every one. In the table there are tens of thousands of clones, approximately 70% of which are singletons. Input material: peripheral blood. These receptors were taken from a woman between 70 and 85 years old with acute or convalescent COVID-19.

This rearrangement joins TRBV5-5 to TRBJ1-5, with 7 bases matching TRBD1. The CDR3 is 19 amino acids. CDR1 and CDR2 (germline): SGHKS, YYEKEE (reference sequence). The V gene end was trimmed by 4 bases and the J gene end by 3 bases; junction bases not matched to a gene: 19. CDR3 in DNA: TGTGCCAGCAGCCCATTAGGGGACAGACCTAGTTGGGACAATCAGCCCCAGCATTTT. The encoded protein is CASSPLGDRPSWDNQPQHF.

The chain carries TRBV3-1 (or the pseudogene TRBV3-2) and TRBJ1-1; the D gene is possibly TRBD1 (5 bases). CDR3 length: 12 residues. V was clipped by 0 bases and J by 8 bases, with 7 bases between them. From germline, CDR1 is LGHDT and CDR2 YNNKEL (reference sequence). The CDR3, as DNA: TGTGCCAGCAGCCAAGAGGCAGGGGAAGCTTTCTTT. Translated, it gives CASSQEAGEAFF.

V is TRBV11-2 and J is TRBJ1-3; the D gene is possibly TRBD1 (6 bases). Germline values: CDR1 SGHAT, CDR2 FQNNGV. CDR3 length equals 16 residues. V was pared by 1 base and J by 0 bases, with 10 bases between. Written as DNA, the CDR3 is TGTGCCAGCAGCTTAGGAGGGGGAATCTCTGGAAACACCATATATTTT. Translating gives CASSLGGGISGNTIYF.

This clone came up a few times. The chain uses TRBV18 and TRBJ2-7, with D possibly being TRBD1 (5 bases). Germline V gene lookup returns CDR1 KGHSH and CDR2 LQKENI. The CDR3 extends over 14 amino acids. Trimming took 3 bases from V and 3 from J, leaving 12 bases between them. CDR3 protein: CASSPAGFGYEQYF. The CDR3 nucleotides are TGTGCCAGCTCACCGGCAGGGTTTGGCTACGAGCAGTACTTC. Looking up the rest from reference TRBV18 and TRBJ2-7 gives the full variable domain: NAGVMQNPRHLVRRRGQEARLRCSPMKGHSHVYWYRQLPEEGLKFMVYLQKENIIDESGMPKERFSAEFPKEGPSILRIQQVVRGDSAAYFCASSPAGFGYEQYFGPGTRLTVT.

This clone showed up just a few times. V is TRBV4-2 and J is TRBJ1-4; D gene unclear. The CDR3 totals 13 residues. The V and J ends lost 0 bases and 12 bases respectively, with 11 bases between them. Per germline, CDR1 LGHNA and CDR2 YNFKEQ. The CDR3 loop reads CASSQDSRVELFF. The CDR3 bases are TGTGCCAGCAGCCAAGATTCGAGGGTTGAACTGTTTTTT.

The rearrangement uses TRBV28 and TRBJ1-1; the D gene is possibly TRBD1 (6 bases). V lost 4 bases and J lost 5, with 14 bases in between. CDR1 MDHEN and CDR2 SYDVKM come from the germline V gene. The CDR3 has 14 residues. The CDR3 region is CASSYKGGRTEAFF. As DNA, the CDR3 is TGTGCCAGCAGTTATAAAGGGGGAAGGACTGAAGCTTTCTTT.

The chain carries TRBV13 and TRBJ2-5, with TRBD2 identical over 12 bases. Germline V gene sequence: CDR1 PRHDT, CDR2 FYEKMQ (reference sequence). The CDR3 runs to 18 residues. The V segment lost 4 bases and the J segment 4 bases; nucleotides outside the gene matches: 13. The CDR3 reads CASSSGLAGPGAGETQYF. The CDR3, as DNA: TGTGCCAGCAGCTCGGGACTAGCGGGTCCTGGTGCGGGAGAGACCCAGTACTTC.

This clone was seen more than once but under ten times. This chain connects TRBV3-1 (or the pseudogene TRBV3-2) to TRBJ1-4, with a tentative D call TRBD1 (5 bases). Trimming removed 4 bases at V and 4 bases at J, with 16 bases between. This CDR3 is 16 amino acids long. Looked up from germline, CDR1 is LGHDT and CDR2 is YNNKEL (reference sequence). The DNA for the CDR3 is TGTGCCAGCAGCCTGGGGTATAGACAGTTTAATGAAAAACTGTTTTTT. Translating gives CASSLGYRQFNEKLFF.

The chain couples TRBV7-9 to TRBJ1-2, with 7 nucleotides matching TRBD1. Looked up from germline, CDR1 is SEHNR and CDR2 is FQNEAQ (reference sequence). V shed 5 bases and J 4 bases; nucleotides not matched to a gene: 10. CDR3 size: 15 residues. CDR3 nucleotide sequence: TGTGCCAGCAGCGCCCCCTCGACAGGGACCTATGGCTACACCTTC. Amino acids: CASSAPSTGTYGYTF.

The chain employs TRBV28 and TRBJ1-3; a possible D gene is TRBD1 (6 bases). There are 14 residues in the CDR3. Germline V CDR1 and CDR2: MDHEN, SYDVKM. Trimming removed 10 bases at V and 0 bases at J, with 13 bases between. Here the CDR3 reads CATYGQISGNTIYF. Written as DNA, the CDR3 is TGTGCCACCTACGGACAGATCTCTGGAAACACCATATATTTT.

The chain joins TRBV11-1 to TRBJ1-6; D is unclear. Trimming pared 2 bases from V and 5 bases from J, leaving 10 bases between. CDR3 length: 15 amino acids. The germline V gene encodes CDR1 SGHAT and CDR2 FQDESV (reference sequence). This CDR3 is CASSLHRGDNSPLHF. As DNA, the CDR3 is TGTGCCAGCAGCTTACACCGGGGAGATAATTCACCCCTCCACTTT.

The CDR3: CASSPPTKTVIRGGYTF. CDR3 nucleotide sequence: TGCGCCAGCAGCCCACCGACCAAGACCGTGATACGGGGTGGCTACACCTTC. The V gene is TRBV4-1, the J gene TRBJ1-2; D ambiguous. Per germline, CDR1 MGHRA and CDR2 YSYEKL. Trimming removed 4 bases from V and 7 bases from J, with 25 bases in between. The CDR3 is 17 residues long.

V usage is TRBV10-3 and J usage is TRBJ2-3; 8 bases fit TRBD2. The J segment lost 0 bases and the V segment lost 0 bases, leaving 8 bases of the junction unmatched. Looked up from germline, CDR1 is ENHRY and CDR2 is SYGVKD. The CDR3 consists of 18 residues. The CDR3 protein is CAISESSGGNPSTDTQYF. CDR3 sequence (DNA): TGTGCCATCAGTGAGTCGAGCGGGGGTAACCCTAGCACAGATACGCAGTATTTT.

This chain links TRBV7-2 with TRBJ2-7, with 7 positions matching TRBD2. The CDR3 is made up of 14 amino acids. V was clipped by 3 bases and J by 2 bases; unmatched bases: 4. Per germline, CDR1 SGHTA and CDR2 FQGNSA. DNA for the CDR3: TGTGCCAGCAGCTTCGGGCTAGCGGCCTACGAGCAGTACTTC. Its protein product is CASSFGLAAYEQYF.

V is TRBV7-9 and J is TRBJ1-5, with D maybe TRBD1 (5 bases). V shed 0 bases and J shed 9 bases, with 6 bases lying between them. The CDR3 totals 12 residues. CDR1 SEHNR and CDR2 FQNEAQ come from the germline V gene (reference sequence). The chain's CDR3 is CASSLAGGPQHF. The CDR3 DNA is TGTGCCAGCAGCTTAGCCGGGGGGCCCCAGCATTTT.